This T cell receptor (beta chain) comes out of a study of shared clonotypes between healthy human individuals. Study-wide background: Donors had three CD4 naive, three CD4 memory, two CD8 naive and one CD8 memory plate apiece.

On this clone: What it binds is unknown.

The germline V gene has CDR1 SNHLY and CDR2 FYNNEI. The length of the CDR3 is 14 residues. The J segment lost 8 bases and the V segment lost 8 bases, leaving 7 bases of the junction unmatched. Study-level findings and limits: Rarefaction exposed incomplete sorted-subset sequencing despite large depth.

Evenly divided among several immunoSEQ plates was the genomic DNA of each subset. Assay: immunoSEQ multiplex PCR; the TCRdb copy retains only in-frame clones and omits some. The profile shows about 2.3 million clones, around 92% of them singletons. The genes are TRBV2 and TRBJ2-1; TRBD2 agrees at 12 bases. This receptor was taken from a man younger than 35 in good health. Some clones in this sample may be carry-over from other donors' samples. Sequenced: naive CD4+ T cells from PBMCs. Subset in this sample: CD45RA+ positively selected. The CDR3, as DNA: TGTGCCAGCCCCAAGACTAGCGGGGGCCATGAGCAGTTCTTC. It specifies CASPKTSGGHEQFF.